This TCR beta chain was retrieved from a study of glioma-infiltrating T cells. Study-level findings and limits: Above-expected tissue-blood divergence occurred in all gliomas, most in low-grade ones. Only very few CDR3 sequences appeared in both tissue and blood.

From germline, CDR1 is MGHRA and CDR2 YSYEKL. This CDR3 region has 15 residues. V shed 4 bases and J shed 7 bases, with 20 bases lying between them. This clonotype was picked up a small number of times. What it recognizes is unknown. TCR alpha and beta CDR3 regions were amplified from RNA using iRepertoire nested multiplex PCR. Each CDR3 protein is one row after TCRdb ran MiXCR on the multiplex PCR reads. The sample consists of around 99,000 distinct CDR3 sequences, less than 30% of them appearing once. This TCR came from a human donor with low-grade glioma or glioblastoma, undergoing nonglioma brain surgery, or in good health (not recorded which). Sequencing used glioma tissue, nonneoplastic brain tissue, or PBMCs (not recorded which). V usage is TRBV4-1 and J usage is TRBJ2-7; D is perhaps TRBD1 or TRBD2 (5 bases each). The CDR3 region is CASSRNSGPTEEQYF. CDR3 nucleotides: TGCGCCAGCAGCCGAAACTCGGGACCGACGGAGGAGCAGTACTTC.